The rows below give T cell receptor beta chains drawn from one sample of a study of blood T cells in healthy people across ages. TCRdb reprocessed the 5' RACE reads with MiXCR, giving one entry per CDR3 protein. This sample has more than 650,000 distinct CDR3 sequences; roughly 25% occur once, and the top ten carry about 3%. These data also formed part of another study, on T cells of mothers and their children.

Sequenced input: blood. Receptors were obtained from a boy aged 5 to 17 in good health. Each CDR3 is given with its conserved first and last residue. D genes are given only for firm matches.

CDR3aa: CASSPQQNTEAFF
d_gene: -
v_gene: TRBV5-1
j_gene: TRBJ1-1

CDR3aa: CSATGGSSYNEQFF
d_gene: TRBD2
v_gene: TRBV29-1
j_gene: TRBJ2-1

CDR3aa: CASSSRTERSYNEQFF
d_gene: -
v_gene: TRBV4-1
j_gene: TRBJ2-1

CDR3aa: CASSLHRDLTMGEQYF
d_gene: -
v_gene: TRBV28
j_gene: TRBJ2-7

CDR3aa: CASSQGRGELFF
d_gene: -
v_gene: TRBV3-1
j_gene: TRBJ2-2

CDR3aa: CSVDTGTALFYGYTF
d_gene: TRBD1
v_gene: TRBV29-1
j_gene: TRBJ1-2

CDR3aa: CSARLGNTIYF
d_gene: -
v_gene: TRBV20-1
j_gene: TRBJ1-3

CDR3aa: CASSPGPGDFQYF
d_gene: -
v_gene: TRBV6-1
j_gene: TRBJ2-5

CDR3aa: CASSQWDSGGEQYF
d_gene: -
v_gene: TRBV4-2
j_gene: TRBJ2-7

CDR3aa: CAVSGTPERKNIQYF
d_gene: -
v_gene: TRBV10-3
j_gene: TRBJ2-4

CDR3aa: CASSPTGDQETQYF
d_gene: -
v_gene: TRBV18
j_gene: TRBJ2-5

CDR3aa: CASSVDAGAATGELFF
d_gene: -
v_gene: TRBV9
j_gene: TRBJ2-2

CDR3aa: CASSLGRGGYEQYF
d_gene: -
v_gene: TRBV27
j_gene: TRBJ2-7

CDR3aa: CATSREWAGEETQYF
d_gene: -
v_gene: TRBV15
j_gene: TRBJ2-5

CDR3aa: CASGLEGGTEAFF
d_gene: -
v_gene: TRBV12-5
j_gene: TRBJ1-1

CDR3aa: CASSLIPTSEQFF
d_gene: -
v_gene: TRBV4-2
j_gene: TRBJ2-1

CDR3aa: CASSLKITGLKYF
d_gene: -
v_gene: TRBV12-3/TRBV12-4
j_gene: TRBJ2-7

CDR3aa: CAISESRQGGYEQYF
d_gene: TRBD1
v_gene: TRBV10-3
j_gene: TRBJ2-7

CDR3aa: CASSPQGRNTIYF
d_gene: TRBD1
v_gene: TRBV6-5
j_gene: TRBJ1-3

CDR3aa: CASSSSTGTAYQETQYF
d_gene: TRBD1
v_gene: TRBV12-3/TRBV12-4
j_gene: TRBJ2-5

CDR3aa: CASSPRQVNYNEQFF
d_gene: -
v_gene: TRBV12-3/TRBV12-4
j_gene: TRBJ2-1

CDR3aa: CASSLGGLSYNSPLHF
d_gene: -
v_gene: TRBV5-5
j_gene: TRBJ1-6

CDR3aa: CASSLDPLGTDNEQFF
d_gene: TRBD1
v_gene: TRBV5-1
j_gene: TRBJ2-1

CDR3aa: CASSQVGTNTEAFF
d_gene: -
v_gene: TRBV3-1
j_gene: TRBJ1-1

CDR3aa: CASSLSGVGQPQHF
d_gene: -
v_gene: TRBV27
j_gene: TRBJ1-5

CDR3aa: CASRNRGLHSGANVLTF
d_gene: TRBD1
v_gene: TRBV3-1
j_gene: TRBJ2-6

CDR3aa: CASSGERGLNEQFF
d_gene: TRBD2
v_gene: TRBV27
j_gene: TRBJ2-1

CDR3aa: CASRPGTSGNNEQFF
d_gene: TRBD2
v_gene: TRBV12-3/TRBV12-4
j_gene: TRBJ2-1

CDR3aa: CSARRINLEETQYF
d_gene: -
v_gene: TRBV20-1
j_gene: TRBJ2-5

CDR3aa: CASSPGTGVTGELFF
d_gene: TRBD1
v_gene: TRBV7-9
j_gene: TRBJ2-2

CDR3aa: CASSSPRVRDTEAFF
d_gene: -
v_gene: TRBV18
j_gene: TRBJ1-1

CDR3aa: CASSLEPNEQFF
d_gene: -
v_gene: TRBV7-9
j_gene: TRBJ2-1

CDR3aa: CASSPPLVDSIRGEAFF
d_gene: -
v_gene: TRBV18
j_gene: TRBJ1-1

CDR3aa: CASSYPMKVAGGRSGANVLTF
d_gene: TRBD2
v_gene: TRBV6-5
j_gene: TRBJ2-6

CDR3aa: CASSSRQLNTEAFF
d_gene: -
v_gene: TRBV4-1
j_gene: TRBJ1-1

CDR3aa: CASSRLLNLANEKLFF
d_gene: -
v_gene: TRBV7-9
j_gene: TRBJ1-4

CDR3aa: CAGSLDRGREQYF
d_gene: TRBD1
v_gene: TRBV5-1
j_gene: TRBJ2-7

CDR3aa: CASISQGGQGFYEQYF
d_gene: -
v_gene: TRBV6-5
j_gene: TRBJ2-7

CDR3aa: CASSSTGTSTEQFF
d_gene: TRBD2
v_gene: TRBV7-3
j_gene: -

CDR3aa: CANSRGYSTDTQYF
d_gene: -
v_gene: TRBV14
j_gene: TRBJ2-3

CDR3aa: CASSGTDMAYEQYF
d_gene: -
v_gene: TRBV5-1
j_gene: TRBJ2-7

CDR3aa: CASSLVWRETQYF
d_gene: -
v_gene: TRBV7-3
j_gene: TRBJ2-5

CDR3aa: CASSLLQDTGQYF
d_gene: -
v_gene: TRBV28
j_gene: TRBJ2-5

CDR3aa: CASSPNTGMTTYEQYF
d_gene: -
v_gene: TRBV4-2
j_gene: -

CDR3aa: CASCTGGPSGNTIYF
d_gene: -
v_gene: TRBV6-6
j_gene: TRBJ1-3

CDR3aa: CASSLGDSILAQHF
d_gene: -
v_gene: TRBV12-3/TRBV12-4
j_gene: TRBJ1-5

CDR3aa: CAWSSGGNYYTQYF
d_gene: TRBD2
v_gene: TRBV30
j_gene: TRBJ2-3

CDR3aa: CASRSTGAGNTIYF
d_gene: TRBD1
v_gene: TRBV5-1
j_gene: TRBJ1-3

CDR3aa: CASSPLTGGPETQYF
d_gene: TRBD2
v_gene: TRBV5-1
j_gene: TRBJ2-5

CDR3aa: CATSDKSGGRSTDTQCF
d_gene: TRBD2
v_gene: TRBV24-1
j_gene: TRBJ2-3

CDR3aa: CASSYSSRQGRNTEAFF
d_gene: -
v_gene: TRBV6-7
j_gene: TRBJ1-1

CDR3aa: CAWITPGETQYF
d_gene: -
v_gene: TRBV30
j_gene: TRBJ2-5

CDR3aa: CASSPGLAGVPLSYEQYF
d_gene: TRBD2
v_gene: TRBV5-1
j_gene: TRBJ2-7

CDR3aa: CASSPIGTANNSPLHF
d_gene: TRBD1
v_gene: TRBV14
j_gene: TRBJ1-6

CDR3aa: CASSPVGLTGSGANVLTF
d_gene: -
v_gene: TRBV7-8
j_gene: TRBJ2-6

CDR3aa: CSASPAGGLQETQYF
d_gene: TRBD2
v_gene: TRBV20-1
j_gene: TRBJ2-5

CDR3aa: CASSSTSGGGTQYF
d_gene: TRBD2
v_gene: TRBV7-2
j_gene: TRBJ2-5

CDR3aa: CASSEGRPETQYF
d_gene: -
v_gene: TRBV6-6
j_gene: TRBJ2-5